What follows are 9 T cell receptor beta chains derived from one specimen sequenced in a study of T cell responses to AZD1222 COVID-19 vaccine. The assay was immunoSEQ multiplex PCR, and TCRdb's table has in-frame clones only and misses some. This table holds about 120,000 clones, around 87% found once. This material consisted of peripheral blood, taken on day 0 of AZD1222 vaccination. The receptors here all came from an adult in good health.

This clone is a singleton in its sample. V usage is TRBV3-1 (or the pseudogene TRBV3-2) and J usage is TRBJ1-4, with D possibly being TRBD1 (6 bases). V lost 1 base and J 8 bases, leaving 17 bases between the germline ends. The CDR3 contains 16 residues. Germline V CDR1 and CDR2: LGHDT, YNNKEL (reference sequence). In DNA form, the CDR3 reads TGTGCCAGCAGCCAAGCCCCTTGGGGGGCGCGGGAAAAACTGTTTTTT. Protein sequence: CASSQAPWGAREKLFF.

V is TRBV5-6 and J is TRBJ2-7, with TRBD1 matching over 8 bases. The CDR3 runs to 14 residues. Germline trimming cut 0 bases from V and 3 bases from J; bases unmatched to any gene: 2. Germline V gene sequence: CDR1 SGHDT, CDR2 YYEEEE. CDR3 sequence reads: CASSLVTGVYEQYF. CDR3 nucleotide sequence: TGTGCCAGCAGCTTGGTGACAGGGGTCTACGAGCAGTACTTC.

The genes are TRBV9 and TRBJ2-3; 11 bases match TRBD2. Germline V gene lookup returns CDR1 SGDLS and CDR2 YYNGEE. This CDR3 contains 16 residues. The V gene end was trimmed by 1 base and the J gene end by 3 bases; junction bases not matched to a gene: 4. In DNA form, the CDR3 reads TGTGCCAGCAGCGTACAACTAGCGGGGGTTACAGATACGCAGTATTTT. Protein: CASSVQLAGVTDTQYF.

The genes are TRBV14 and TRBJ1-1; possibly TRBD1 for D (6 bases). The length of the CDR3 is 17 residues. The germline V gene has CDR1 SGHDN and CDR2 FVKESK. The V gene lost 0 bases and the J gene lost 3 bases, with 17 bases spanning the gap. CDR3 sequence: CASSQDGRGDPDTEAFF. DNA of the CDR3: TGTGCCAGCAGCCAAGATGGTAGGGGGGACCCGGACACTGAAGCTTTCTTT.

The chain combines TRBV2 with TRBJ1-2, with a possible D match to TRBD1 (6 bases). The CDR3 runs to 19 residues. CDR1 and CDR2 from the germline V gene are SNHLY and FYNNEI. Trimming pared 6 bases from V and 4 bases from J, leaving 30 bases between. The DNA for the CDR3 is TGTGCCAGCAGCCACCCCCCCGGGGGGACACACAAGGCTAGCTATGGCTACACCTTC. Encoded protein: CASSHPPGGTHKASYGYTF.

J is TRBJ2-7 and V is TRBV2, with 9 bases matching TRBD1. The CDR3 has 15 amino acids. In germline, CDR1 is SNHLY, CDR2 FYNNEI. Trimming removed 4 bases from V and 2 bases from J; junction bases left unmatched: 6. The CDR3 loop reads CASSAGTGRAYEQYF. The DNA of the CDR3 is TGTGCCAGCAGTGCCGGGACAGGGCGTGCCTACGAGCAGTACTTC.

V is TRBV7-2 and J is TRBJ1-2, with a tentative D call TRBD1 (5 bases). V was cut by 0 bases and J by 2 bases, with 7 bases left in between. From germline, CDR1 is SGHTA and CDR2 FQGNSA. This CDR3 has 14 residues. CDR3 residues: CASSLAPGNYGYTF. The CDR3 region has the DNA TGTGCCAGCAGCTTAGCGCCAGGGAACTATGGCTACACCTTC.

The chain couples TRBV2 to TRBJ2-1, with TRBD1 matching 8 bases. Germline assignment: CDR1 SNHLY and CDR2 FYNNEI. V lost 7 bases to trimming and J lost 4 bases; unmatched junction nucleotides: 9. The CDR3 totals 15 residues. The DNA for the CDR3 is TGTGCCAGCACCCAGGAGGGACAGGCTTACAATGAGCAGTTCTTC. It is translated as CASTQEGQAYNEQFF.

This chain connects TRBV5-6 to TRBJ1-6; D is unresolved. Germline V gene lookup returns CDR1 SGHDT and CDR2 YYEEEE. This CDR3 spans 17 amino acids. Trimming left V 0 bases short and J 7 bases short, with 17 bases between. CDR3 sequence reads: CASSLVQTGRVNSPLHF. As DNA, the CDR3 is TGTGCCAGCAGCTTGGTGCAGACCGGGAGGGTAAATTCACCCCTCCACTTT.